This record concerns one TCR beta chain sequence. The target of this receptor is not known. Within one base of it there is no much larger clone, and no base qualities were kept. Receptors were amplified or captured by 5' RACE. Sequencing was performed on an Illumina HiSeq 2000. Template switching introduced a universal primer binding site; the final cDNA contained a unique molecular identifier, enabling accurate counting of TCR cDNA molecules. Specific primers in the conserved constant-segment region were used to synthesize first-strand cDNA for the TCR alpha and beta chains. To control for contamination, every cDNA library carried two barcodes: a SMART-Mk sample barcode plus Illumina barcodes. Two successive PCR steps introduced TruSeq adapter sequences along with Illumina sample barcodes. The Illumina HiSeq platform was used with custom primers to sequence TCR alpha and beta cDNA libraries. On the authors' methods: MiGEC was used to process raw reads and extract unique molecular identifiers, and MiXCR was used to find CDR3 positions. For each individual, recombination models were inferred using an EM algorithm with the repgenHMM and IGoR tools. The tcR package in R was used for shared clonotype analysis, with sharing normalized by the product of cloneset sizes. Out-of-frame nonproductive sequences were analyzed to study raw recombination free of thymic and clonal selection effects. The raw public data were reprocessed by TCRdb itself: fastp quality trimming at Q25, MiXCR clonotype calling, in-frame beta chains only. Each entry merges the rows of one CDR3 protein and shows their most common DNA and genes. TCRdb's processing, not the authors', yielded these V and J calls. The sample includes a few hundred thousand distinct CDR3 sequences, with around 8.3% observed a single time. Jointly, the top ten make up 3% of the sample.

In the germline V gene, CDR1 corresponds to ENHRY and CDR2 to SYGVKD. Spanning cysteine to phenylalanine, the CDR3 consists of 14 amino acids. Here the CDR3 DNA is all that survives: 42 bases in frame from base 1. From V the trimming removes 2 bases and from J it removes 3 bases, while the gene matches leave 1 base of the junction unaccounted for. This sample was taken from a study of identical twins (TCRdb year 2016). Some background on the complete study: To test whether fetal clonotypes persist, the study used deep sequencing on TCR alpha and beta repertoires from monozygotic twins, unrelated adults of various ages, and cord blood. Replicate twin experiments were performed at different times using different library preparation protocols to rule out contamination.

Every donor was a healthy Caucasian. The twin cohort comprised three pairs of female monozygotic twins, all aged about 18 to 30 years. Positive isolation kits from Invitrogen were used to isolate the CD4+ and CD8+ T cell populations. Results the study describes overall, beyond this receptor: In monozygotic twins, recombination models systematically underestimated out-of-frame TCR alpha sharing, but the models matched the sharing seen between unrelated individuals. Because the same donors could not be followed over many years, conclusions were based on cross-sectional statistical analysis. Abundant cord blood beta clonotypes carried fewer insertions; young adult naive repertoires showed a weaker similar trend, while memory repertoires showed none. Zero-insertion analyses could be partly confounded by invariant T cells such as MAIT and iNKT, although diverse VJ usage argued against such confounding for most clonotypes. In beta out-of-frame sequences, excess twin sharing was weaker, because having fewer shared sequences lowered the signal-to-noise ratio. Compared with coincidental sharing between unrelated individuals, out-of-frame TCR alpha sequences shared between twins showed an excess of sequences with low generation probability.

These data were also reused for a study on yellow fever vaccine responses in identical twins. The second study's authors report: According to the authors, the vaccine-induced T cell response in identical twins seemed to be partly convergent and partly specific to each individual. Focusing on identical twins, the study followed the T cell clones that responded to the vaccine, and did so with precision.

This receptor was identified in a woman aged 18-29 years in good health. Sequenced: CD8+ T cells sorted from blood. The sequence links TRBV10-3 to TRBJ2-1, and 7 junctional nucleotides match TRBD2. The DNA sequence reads TGTGCCATCAGTGAGGGGGGGGTCTACAATGAGCAGTTCTTC. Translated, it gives CAISEGGVYNEQFF.